One and the same sample provided the 13 T cell receptor beta chains below, sequenced in a study of blood T cell repertoires in COVID-19. Measured with immunoSEQ multiplex PCR; TCRdb has only the in-frame clones, and not every one. The data show nearly 95,000 clones, 75% to 90% seen once. The sequenced material came from peripheral blood. These receptors came from a human donor with active COVID-19. The donor label of this sample is uncertain.

The chain recombines TRBV7-2 with TRBJ2-5; 7 bases fit TRBD2. Germline V lookup: CDR1 SGHTA, CDR2 FQGNSA. The CDR3 length is 14 residues. The V gene end was trimmed by 2 bases and the J gene end by 7 bases; junction bases not matched to a gene: 7. The CDR3 loop reads CASSLTSARMTQYF. The CDR3 region has the DNA TGTGCCAGCAGCTTAACTAGCGCCCGAATGACCCAGTACTTC.

The chain uses TRBV7-9 and TRBJ1-1, with 9 bases identical to TRBD1. CDR3 length: 16 residues. Germline CDR1 SEHNR, CDR2 FQNEAQ (reference sequence). Unmatched junction bases numbered 11, after V lost 3 bases and J lost 6 bases. This CDR3 reads CASSFYRGREIPEAFF. Written as DNA, the CDR3 is TGTGCCAGCAGCTTCTACAGGGGGCGTGAAATCCCTGAAGCTTTCTTT.

The chain carries TRBV15 and TRBJ1-2; D gene ambiguous. Germline lookup yields CDR1 LNHNV and CDR2 YYDKDF (reference sequence). V dropped 0 bases and J dropped 4 bases, with 15 bases sitting between them. The CDR3 spans 16 residues. The CDR3 region is CATSRDLRPGLYGYTF. CDR3 nucleotides: TGTGCCACCAGCAGAGATCTCCGGCCAGGACTCTATGGCTACACCTTC.

The V gene is TRBV7-2, the J gene TRBJ2-3; weak D call: TRBD2 (6 bases). Germline V gives CDR1 SGHTA, CDR2 FQGNSA. The CDR3 runs 12 residues. Between the trimmed V and J ends, which lost 5 bases and 15 bases, there was a span of 18 bases. The CDR3 sequence is CASSPYVGTPYF. The CDR3 DNA sequence: TGTGCCAGCAGCCCATATGTCGGGACTCCCTATTTT.

V gene TRBV7-9 combines with J gene TRBJ1-2; no clear D gene. CDR1 is SEHNR and CDR2 is FQNEAQ in the germline V gene (reference sequence). Trimming stripped 4 bases from V and 0 bases from J, with 18 bases between. The CDR3 is made up of 17 amino acids. The CDR3 region is CASSSTLRLEANYGYTF. CDR3 bases: TGTGCCAGCAGCTCAACGCTGCGACTTGAAGCTAACTATGGCTACACCTTC. The full variable domain, its missing parts supplied by reference TRBV7-9 and TRBJ1-2, is DTGVSQNPRHKITKRGQNVTFRCDPISEHNRLYWYRQTLGQGPEFLTYFQNEAQLEKSRLLSDRFSAERPKGSFSTLEIQRTEQGDSAMYLCASSSTLRLEANYGYTFGSGTRLTVV.

The chain uses TRBV18 and TRBJ1-6; TRBD1 is a possible D gene (6 bases). CDR1 is KGHSH and CDR2 is LQKENI in the germline V gene. V was cut by 3 bases and J by 5 bases, with 11 bases left in between. The CDR3 spans 15 residues. The CDR3 DNA reads TGTGCCAGCTCACCCGGGACAACCGATAATTCACCCCTCCACTTT. Translating gives CASSPGTTDNSPLHF.

The rearrangement uses TRBV3-1 (or the pseudogene TRBV3-2) and TRBJ1-4, with unresolved D. Germline V gene sequence: CDR1 LGHDT, CDR2 YNNKEL (reference sequence). V was cut by 2 bases and J by 7 bases, with 8 bases left in between. This CDR3 has 13 residues. CDR3 sequence (DNA): TGTGCCAGCAGCCAACGGGAGGGTGAAAAACTGTTTTTT. Its translation is CASSQREGEKLFF.

J is TRBJ2-5 and V is TRBV18; D is possibly TRBD2 (5 bases). There are 13 residues in the CDR3. The V gene lost 3 bases and the J gene lost 5 bases, with 10 bases spanning the gap. Germline V gives CDR1 KGHSH, CDR2 LQKENI. Written as DNA, the CDR3 is TGTGCCAGCTCACCGGGAGTCGACGAGACCCAGTACTTC. Protein: CASSPGVDETQYF.

The chain employs TRBV7-6 and TRBJ2-7, with D maybe TRBD1 (5 bases). The CDR3 loop spans 14 amino acids. Trimming removed 1 base from V and 7 bases from J, with 14 bases in between. Germline assignment: CDR1 SGHVS and CDR2 FNYEAQ. The chain's CDR3 is CASSLDRQLGEQYF. As DNA, the CDR3 is TGTGCCAGCAGCTTAGATAGACAGCTTGGGGAGCAGTACTTC.

As DNA, the CDR3 is TGCGCCAGCAGCGCTAAACAGGGGGGTGCGAACACCGGGGAGCTGTTTTTT. It encodes CASSAKQGGANTGELFF. The chain carries TRBV4-1 and TRBJ2-2; 8 bases map to TRBD1. The germline CDR1 and CDR2 sequences are MGHRA and YSYEKL. This CDR3 is built from 17 residues. V shed 5 bases, J shed 0 bases, and the junction held 8 bases outside the gene matches.

This rearrangement joins TRBV4-3 to TRBJ2-7; 7 bases match TRBD1. CDR1 and CDR2 from the germline V gene are LGHNA and YSLEER. This CDR3 has 15 residues. V trimming: 0 bases; J trimming: 4 bases; junction bases outside the gene matches: 6. DNA for the CDR3: TGCGCCAGCAGCCAAGAGACGGGACAGACTTACGAGCAGTACTTC. Amino acid sequence: CASSQETGQTYEQYF.

The V call is TRBV19, the J call TRBJ2-7; D is perhaps TRBD1 (6 bases). This CDR3 region has 15 residues. Germline loops: CDR1 LNHDA, CDR2 SQIVND (reference sequence). V lost 6 bases and J 4 bases, leaving 19 bases between the germline ends. This chain's CDR3 is CASSRTGSETYEQYF. The CDR3 region has the DNA TGTGCCAGTAGCCGCACAGGGAGTGAAACTTACGAGCAGTACTTC.

The V gene is TRBV5-4, the J gene TRBJ2-1, with unresolved D. Deletions cut 0 bases from V and 4 bases from J, with 11 bases between. From germline, CDR1 is SGHNT and CDR2 YYREEE (reference sequence). The CDR3 runs 15 residues. The CDR3 bases are TGTGCCAGCAGCTTGGGGAGCGCTACATACAATGAGCAGTTCTTC. Its protein product is CASSLGSATYNEQFF.